The rows below give T cell receptor beta chains drawn from one sample of a study of blood T cell repertoires in COVID-19. Only in-frame clones appear in the TCRdb table, and some are missing; sequencing was by immunoSEQ multiplex PCR. The table shows 200,000 to 250,000 clones, with 80% to 90% occurring only once. The specimen was peripheral blood. These receptors originate from a young man with active or convalescent COVID-19. CDR3s include the opening cysteine and the closing phenylalanine or tryptophan. Fields, in order: clone size, CDR3 length, D gene, V gene, J gene, CDR3 DNA, CDR3 protein. D genes are given only for firm matches. For some rows the clone size is stated as once, few or many, or as a class when expanded; others skip it.

clone_size: few
cdr3_length: 13
d_call: TRBD2
v_call: TRBV25-1
j_call: TRBJ2-7
cdr3_nt: TGTGCCAGCAGGAATGCAGCGGGATACGAGCAGTACTTC
cdr3_aa: CASRNAAGYEQYF

clone_size: .
cdr3_length: 18
d_call: TRBD1
v_call: TRBV4-1
j_call: TRBJ1-5
cdr3_nt: TGCGCCAGCAGCCCCACCGGGACAGGGCTGGATAGCAATCAGCCCCAGCATTTT
cdr3_aa: CASSPTGTGLDSNQPQHF

clone_size: .
cdr3_length: 13
d_call: TRBD1
v_call: TRBV6-5
j_call: TRBJ1-1
cdr3_nt: TGTGCCAGCAGCGTGAGGGGGCTGACTGAAGCTTTCTTT
cdr3_aa: CASSVRGLTEAFF

clone_size: .
cdr3_length: 14
d_call: TRBD1
v_call: TRBV2
j_call: TRBJ2-1
cdr3_nt: TGTGCCAGCAGTTCCCAAACAGGGGGCAATGAGCAGTTCTTC
cdr3_aa: CASSSQTGGNEQFF

clone_size: .
cdr3_length: 16
d_call: TRBD1
v_call: TRBV27
j_call: TRBJ2-7
cdr3_nt: TGTGCCAGCAGGAGATTGCGGGACAGGGGGTTCTACGAGCAGTACTTC
cdr3_aa: CASRRLRDRGFYEQYF

clone_size: .
cdr3_length: 13
d_call: .
v_call: TRBV11-1
j_call: TRBJ1-2
cdr3_nt: TGTGCCAGCAGCCCCTCGGGGGGCAGGGGCTACACCTTC
cdr3_aa: CASSPSGGRGYTF

clone_size: .
cdr3_length: 13
d_call: .
v_call: TRBV18
j_call: TRBJ1-1
cdr3_nt: TGTGCCAGCTCACCAGGAGGTCCTAAGGGAGCTTTCTTT
cdr3_aa: CASSPGGPKGAFF

clone_size: .
cdr3_length: 16
d_call: TRBD2
v_call: TRBV5-4
j_call: TRBJ2-1
cdr3_nt: TGTGCCAGCAGCTTGGAGGGGACTAGTTTGGTGAATGAGCAGTTCTTC
cdr3_aa: CASSLEGTSLVNEQFF

clone_size: .
cdr3_length: 15
d_call: .
v_call: TRBV2
j_call: TRBJ1-5
cdr3_nt: TGTGCCAGCAGTGTGGTCATCGGGGTAGGGCAGCCCCAGCATTTT
cdr3_aa: CASSVVIGVGQPQHF

clone_size: .
cdr3_length: 14
d_call: .
v_call: TRBV6-6
j_call: TRBJ1-3
cdr3_nt: TGTGCCAGCAGTCAGACAGAGTCTGGAAACACCATATATTTT
cdr3_aa: CASSQTESGNTIYF

clone_size: .
cdr3_length: 15
d_call: .
v_call: TRBV7-7
j_call: TRBJ2-1
cdr3_nt: TGTGCTAGCAGCTTAGCGACCGATTCGGGGAATGAGCAGTTCTTC
cdr3_aa: CASSLATDSGNEQFF

clone_size: .
cdr3_length: 14
d_call: TRBD1
v_call: TRBV6-4
j_call: TRBJ2-1
cdr3_nt: TGTGCCAGCAGTCCCGGGACAGGGGGGGATGAGCAGTTCTTC
cdr3_aa: CASSPGTGGDEQFF

clone_size: .
cdr3_length: 15
d_call: TRBD1
v_call: TRBV19
j_call: TRBJ1-6
cdr3_nt: TGTGCCAGTAGTATTGGGACAGGATATAATTCACCCCTCCACTTT
cdr3_aa: CASSIGTGYNSPLHF

clone_size: .
cdr3_length: 17
d_call: TRBD2
v_call: TRBV5-6
j_call: TRBJ2-2
cdr3_nt: TGTGCCAGCAGCTTAATCCTAGCGGAGAGCATCACCGGGGAGCTGTTTTTT
cdr3_aa: CASSLILAESITGELFF

clone_size: once
cdr3_length: 15
d_call: TRBD2
v_call: TRBV2
j_call: TRBJ2-3
cdr3_nt: TGTGCCAGCAAGCCGGGACTAGCGGACACAGATACGCAGTATTTT
cdr3_aa: CASKPGLADTDTQYF

clone_size: .
cdr3_length: 18
d_call: TRBD1
v_call: TRBV24-1
j_call: TRBJ2-1
cdr3_nt: TGTGCCACCAGTGCTTCTGGGGGACAGGGGGACCTCTACAATGAGCAGTTCTTC
cdr3_aa: CATSASGGQGDLYNEQFF

clone_size: .
cdr3_length: 17
d_call: TRBD2
v_call: TRBV19
j_call: TRBJ2-7
cdr3_nt: TGTGCCAGTAGTATCGCTAGCGGGAGTCCCCCCACTGCCGAGCAGTACTTC
cdr3_aa: CASSIASGSPPTAEQYF

clone_size: once
cdr3_length: 15
d_call: .
v_call: TRBV7-2
j_call: TRBJ2-5
cdr3_nt: TGTGCCAGCAGCTTTGGAGCTTATAGACAAGAGACCCAGTACTTC
cdr3_aa: CASSFGAYRQETQYF

clone_size: .
cdr3_length: 16
d_call: TRBD1
v_call: TRBV10-1
j_call: TRBJ1-2
cdr3_nt: TGCGCCAGCAGTAATCCCGGGACAGGGGACGTCTATGGCTACACCTTC
cdr3_aa: CASSNPGTGDVYGYTF

clone_size: .
cdr3_length: 12
d_call: .
v_call: TRBV19
j_call: TRBJ1-1
cdr3_nt: TGTGCCAGTAGTAGGCCGAACACTGAAGCTTTCTTT
cdr3_aa: CASSRPNTEAFF

clone_size: .
cdr3_length: 14
d_call: TRBD2
v_call: TRBV10-3
j_call: TRBJ2-2
cdr3_nt: TGTGCCACTTCGCGGGAGGTCAACACCGGGGAGCTGTTTTTT
cdr3_aa: CATSREVNTGELFF

clone_size: .
cdr3_length: 16
d_call: .
v_call: TRBV10-3
j_call: TRBJ2-2
cdr3_nt: TGTGCCATCGCCGGCCCCCCGGGGGAAAACACCGGGGAGCTGTTTTTT
cdr3_aa: CAIAGPPGENTGELFF

clone_size: many
cdr3_length: 15
d_call: TRBD2
v_call: TRBV19
j_call: TRBJ2-5
cdr3_nt: TGTGCCAGTAGTATAGGGGCGGGAGGCCAAGAGACCCAGTACTTC
cdr3_aa: CASSIGAGGQETQYF

clone_size: .
cdr3_length: 14
d_call: .
v_call: TRBV2
j_call: TRBJ2-7
cdr3_nt: TGTGCCAGCACCCGAGCAGGCTTCTCCTACGAGCAGTACTTC
cdr3_aa: CASTRAGFSYEQYF

clone_size: .
cdr3_length: 13
d_call: .
v_call: TRBV5-8
j_call: TRBJ1-2
cdr3_nt: TGTGCCAGCAGCTTGGGATTCAGGGCGGGCTACACCTTC
cdr3_aa: CASSLGFRAGYTF

clone_size: .
cdr3_length: 15
d_call: .
v_call: TRBV10-1
j_call: TRBJ1-5
cdr3_nt: TGCGCCAGCAGACAAACCCGGGACAACAATCAGCCCCAGCATTTT
cdr3_aa: CASRQTRDNNQPQHF

clone_size: .
cdr3_length: 13
d_call: .
v_call: TRBV12-3/TRBV12-4
j_call: TRBJ1-5
cdr3_nt: TGTGCCACTCGAGGGGGAGGCAATCAGCCCCAGCATTTT
cdr3_aa: CATRGGGNQPQHF

clone_size: .
cdr3_length: 15
d_call: TRBD1
v_call: TRBV4-2
j_call: TRBJ2-7
cdr3_nt: TGTGCCAGCAGCCATGACGGGACAGGGTTTTACGAGCAGTACTTC
cdr3_aa: CASSHDGTGFYEQYF

clone_size: once
cdr3_length: 17
d_call: .
v_call: TRBV4-1
j_call: TRBJ1-6
cdr3_nt: TGCGCCAGCAGCCCGTTGACATCGATGGCTCTTAATTCACCCCTCCACTTT
cdr3_aa: CASSPLTSMALNSPLHF

clone_size: .
cdr3_length: 15
d_call: TRBD1
v_call: TRBV5-1
j_call: TRBJ2-1
cdr3_nt: TGCGCCAGCAGCCCCGGGACAGGGGACCTCAATGAGCAGTTCTTC
cdr3_aa: CASSPGTGDLNEQFF